This entry lists 31 T cell receptor beta chains sequenced from one sample in a study of early T cells in non-severe SARS-CoV-2 infection. TCRdb fed the 5' RACE reads into MiXCR, producing one record per CDR3 protein. The table includes about 68,000 distinct CDR3 sequences, 10% to 15% detected once. The sequencing sample was made of whole blood. The source of these receptors is an adult who was a healthcare worker with PCR-confirmed SARS-CoV-2 infection or an uninfected control (not recorded which).

A word on this clonotype: This may be a read error, as it is one base from a much larger clone. The chain combines TRBV6-6 with TRBJ1-2, with D perhaps matching TRBD1 (5 bases). Germline V gene sequence: CDR1 MNHNY, CDR2 SVGAGI (reference sequence). The CDR3 is 13 amino acids. The ends were cut back, 8 bases at V and 2 bases at J, with 12 bases in the middle. DNA for the CDR3: TGTGCCAGCTATAGAGGGGAGAACTATGGCTACACCTTC. Protein product: CASYRGENYGYTF.

The chain combines TRBV7-9 with TRBJ1-4, with 7 bases fitting TRBD1. The V gene end was trimmed by 1 base and the J gene end by 7 bases; junction bases not matched to a gene: 6. This CDR3 comprises 15 residues. The germline CDR1 and CDR2 sequences are SEHNR and FQNEAQ (reference sequence). This CDR3 reads CASSLGEGAVEKLFF. CDR3 DNA sequence: TGTGCCAGCAGCTTAGGGGAGGGGGCAGTTGAAAAACTGTTTTTT.

This clonotype has at least ten counts. V is TRBV4-1 and J is TRBJ1-4; 12 bases fit TRBD1. CDR3 length: 21 residues. Germline loops: CDR1 MGHRA, CDR2 YSYEKL. With 1 base clipped from V and 7 bases from J, the junction kept 19 bases outside the gene matches. The CDR3 bases are TGCGCCAGCAGCCAAGCTCGCCTACGCCGGGACAGGGGGCTGTTAGGTGAAAAACTGTTTTTT. As protein: CASSQARLRRDRGLLGEKLFF.

The rearrangement uses TRBV7-2 and TRBJ2-3, with 7 positions matching TRBD1. CDR3 length: 15 amino acids. Germline-derived CDR1 and CDR2 are SGHTA and FQGNSA. The junction had 8 bases not matched to a gene; V was cut back by 2 bases and J by 6 bases. The CDR3 protein is CASSLLRGGLDTQYF. CDR3 nucleotide sequence: TGTGCCAGCAGCTTACTACGAGGGGGCCTTGATACGCAGTATTTT.

This clonotype turned up a few times. J is TRBJ2-3 and V is TRBV19; D gene unclear. The CDR3 is 13 amino acids. Trimming stripped 3 bases from V and 8 bases from J, with 12 bases between. In germline, CDR1 is LNHDA, CDR2 SQIVND (reference sequence). CDR3 in DNA: TGTGCCAGTAGTATTTTGACCGGTGGTACGCAGTATTTT. As protein: CASSILTGGTQYF. The full variable domain, rest sourced from reference TRBV19 and TRBJ2-3, is DGGITQSPKYLFRKEGQNVTLSCEQNLNHDAMYWYRQDPGQGLRLIYYSQIVNDFQKGDIAEGYSVSREKKESFPLTVTSAQKNPTAFYLCASSILTGGTQYFGPGTRLTVL.

This clonotype turned up a few times. DNA for the CDR3: TGCAGCGTCGACAGGGCAGAGGGGGCTTTCTTT. Its translation is CSVDRAEGAFF. The chain is built from TRBV29-1 and TRBJ1-1, with 7 bases fitting TRBD1. In germline, CDR1 is SQVTM, CDR2 ANQGSEA. CDR3 length: 11 residues. V shed 6 bases and J 11 bases; nucleotides not matched to a gene: 9.

This clonotype was counted a few times. J is TRBJ1-6 and V is TRBV12-3 or TRBV12-4; D uncertain. CDR3 length: 15 residues. Trimming removed 5 bases from V and 8 bases from J, with 16 bases in between. Here the CDR3 reads CASSPVRGYDSPLHF. CDR3 coding DNA: TGTGCCAGCAGTCCGGTACGGGGATATGATTCACCCCTCCACTTT.

This chain uses TRBV27 with TRBJ1-2; TRBD1 aligns across 7 bases. V lost 7 bases, J lost 8 bases, and 10 bases stayed unmatched. The germline gives CDR1 MNHEY, CDR2 SMNVEV (reference sequence). The CDR3 runs to 13 residues. CDR3 amino acids: CASTGEGARGYTF. CDR3 nucleotides: TGTGCCAGCACCGGGGAGGGGGCGCGGGGCTACACCTTC.

This clonotype has more than one count but fewer than ten. The rearrangement uses TRBV4-2 and TRBJ2-1; 7 nucleotides match TRBD1. The CDR3 length is 15 residues. V gave up 4 bases and J gave up 1 base; unmatched junction bases: 4. The germline V gene encodes CDR1 LGHNA and CDR2 YNFKEQ. The CDR3 region is CASSPQTGSYNEQFF. CDR3 coding DNA: TGTGCCAGCAGCCCCCAGACAGGGTCCTACAATGAGCAGTTCTTC.

In its sample, this clonotype was seen a few times. The chain recombines TRBV28 with TRBJ2-4, with 10 positions matching TRBD1. This CDR3 is 15 amino acids long. CDR1 is MDHEN and CDR2 is SYDVKM in the germline V gene. V shed 4 bases and J 6 bases; nucleotides not matched to a gene: 6. CDR3: CASSSTGGAGNIQYF. CDR3 coding DNA: TGTGCCAGCAGTTCGACAGGGGGCGCCGGAAACATTCAGTACTTC.

This rearrangement joins TRBV9 to TRBJ2-2; D call uncertain. The CDR3 is 15 amino acids. Germline values: CDR1 SGDLS, CDR2 YYNGEE. The V gene lost 4 bases and the J gene lost 2 bases, with 12 bases spanning the gap. In DNA, the CDR3 is TGTGCCAGCAGCACGAGATCCCACAACACCGGGGAGCTGTTTTTT. Its translation is CASSTRSHNTGELFF.

This chain uses TRBV10-1 with TRBJ1-5; D is unclear. V gave up 2 bases and J gave up 4 bases, with 6 bases separating them. The CDR3 covers 13 residues. Germline CDR1 and CDR2: WNHNN and SYGVQD (reference sequence). CDR3 DNA: TGCGCCAGCAGTGAGAACTCTAATCAGCCCCAGCATTTT. It codes for CASSENSNQPQHF.

This clonotype has just a few counts. The rearrangement uses TRBV6-2 or TRBV6-3 and TRBJ1-2; D is unresolved. Germline CDR1 MNHEY, CDR2 SVGEGT. The CDR3 loop spans 16 amino acids. Deletions cut 7 bases from V and 8 bases from J, with 26 bases between. The chain's CDR3 is CASTQRRGVGDGGYTF. The CDR3 bases are TGTGCCAGCACCCAGAGGCGTGGGGTCGGCGACGGAGGCTACACCTTC.

The chain uses TRBV9 and TRBJ2-3, with D possibly being TRBD2 (5 bases). CDR1 and CDR2 (germline): SGDLS, YYNGEE. Trimming took 4 bases from V and 2 from J, leaving 11 bases between them. This CDR3 comprises 14 residues. DNA of the CDR3: TGTGCCAGCAGCCCGACTACATCCACAGATACGCAGTATTTT. This sequence encodes CASSPTTSTDTQYF. Drawing the rest from reference TRBV9 and TRBJ2-3, the complete variable domain is DSGVTQTPKHLITATGQRVTLRCSPRSGDLSVYWYQQSLDQGLQFLIQYYNGEERAKGNILERFSAQQFPDLHSELNLSSLELGDSALYFCASSPTTSTDTQYFGPGTRLTVL.

This clonotype occurred a few times. The genes are TRBV11-2 and TRBJ2-3; TRBD2 matches at 9 bases. Germline V lookup: CDR1 SGHAT, CDR2 FQNNGV. J lost 5 bases, V lost 5 bases, and 11 bases had no gene match. The CDR3 loop spans 16 amino acids. CDR3 residues: CASSGEEAGGRDTQYF. The CDR3 DNA reads TGTGCCAGCAGCGGAGAGGAAGCGGGAGGAAGAGATACGCAGTATTTT.

This clonotype came up a few times. The chain employs TRBV7-9 and TRBJ2-2; unclear D gene. Trimming took 2 bases from V and 0 from J, leaving 10 bases between them. CDR1 is SEHNR and CDR2 is FQNEAQ in the germline V gene (reference sequence). The length of the CDR3 is 16 residues. The DNA for the CDR3 is TGTGCCAGCAGCTTACCGGGTCTTACGAACACCGGGGAGCTGTTTTTT. Its protein is CASSLPGLTNTGELFF.

This clonotype was detected a few times. This chain connects TRBV3-1 to TRBJ2-5, with 8 bases lining up with TRBD1. The length of the CDR3 is 14 residues. Germline assignment: CDR1 LGHDT and CDR2 YNNKEL (reference sequence). V was pared by 4 bases and J by 7 bases, with 8 bases of the junction left unmatched. The CDR3 is CASSPDRGRGTQYF. The DNA for the CDR3 is TGTGCCAGCAGCCCTGACAGGGGCCGGGGGACCCAGTACTTC.

This clonotype turned up a few times. The gene calls are TRBV12-5 and TRBJ2-1; the D is unclear. The CDR3 consists of 14 residues. V shed 1 base and J shed 6 bases, with 10 bases lying between them. Germline V CDR1 and CDR2: LGHNT, FRNRAP. CDR3 DNA sequence: TGTGCTAGTGGTTTGGGGAACGCTGTCAATGAGCAGTTCTTC. Translating it yields CASGLGNAVNEQFF. The full variable domain, completed using reference TRBV12-5 and TRBJ2-1, is DARVTQTPRHKVTEMGQEVTMRCQPILGHNTVFWYRQTMMQGLELLAYFRNRAPLDDSGMPKDRFSAEMPDATLATLKIQPSEPRDSAVYFCASGLGNAVNEQFFGPGTRLTVL.

This clonotype was observed a few times. The chain recombines TRBV2 with TRBJ2-1, with 12 bases that match TRBD2. Germline V gene sequence: CDR1 SNHLY, CDR2 FYNNEI. The CDR3 is made up of 15 amino acids. The V and J ends lost 5 bases and 7 bases, in that order; junction bases with no gene match: 6. CDR3 sequence (DNA): TGTGCCAGCAGTCCCCTAGCGGGGGGGCGGAATGAGCAGTTCTTC. Residues: CASSPLAGGRNEQFF. Using reference TRBV2 and TRBJ2-1 for the parts outside the CDR3, the full variable domain is EPEVTQTPSHQVTQMGQEVILRCVPISNHLYFYWYRQILGQKVEFLVSFYNNEISEKSEIFDDQFSVERPDGSNFTLKIRSTKLEDSAMYFCASSPLAGGRNEQFFGPGTRLTVL.

This clonotype was detected ten times or more. V and J are TRBV7-8 and TRBJ2-5; no clear D. Trimming stripped 1 base from V and 5 bases from J, with 5 bases between. CDR1 and CDR2 from the germline V gene are SGHVS and FQNEAQ. The CDR3 sequence is 12 residues long. CDR3 bases: TGTGCCAGCAGCTTAGAAGCCGAGACCCAGTACTTC. Encoded protein: CASSLEAETQYF. Supplemented by reference TRBV7-8 and TRBJ2-5, the full variable domain reads GAGVSQSPRYKVAKRGQDVALRCDPISGHVSLFWYQQALGQGPEFLTYFQNEAQLDKSGLPSDRFFAERPEGSVSTLKIQRTQQEDSAVYLCASSLEAETQYFGPGTRLLVL.

This chain links TRBV2 with TRBJ1-1; TRBD1 agrees at 10 bases. Germline lookup yields CDR1 SNHLY and CDR2 FYNNEI. The J segment lost 1 base and the V segment lost 11 bases, leaving 7 bases of the junction unmatched. The length of the CDR3 is 14 residues. The CDR3 region has the DNA TGTGCCCTCCGACGGGACAGGGGGAACACTGAAGCTTTCTTT. Protein product: CALRRDRGNTEAFF.

This clonotype appeared many times. The rearrangement uses TRBV27 and TRBJ1-1; D is perhaps TRBD1 (5 bases). CDR1 MNHEY and CDR2 SMNVEV come from the germline V gene (reference sequence). The CDR3 has 15 amino acids. The V and J ends lost 5 bases and 4 bases respectively, with 17 bases between them. The CDR3 here is CASSVTQGGITEAFF. The DNA of the CDR3 is TGTGCCAGCAGTGTCACTCAGGGTGGAATCACTGAAGCTTTCTTT.

The J gene is TRBJ1-3, the V gene TRBV7-6; 10 bases are a match to TRBD1. CDR3 size: 16 residues. V lost 1 base to trimming and J lost 1 base; unmatched junction nucleotides: 1. Germline CDR1 SGHVS, CDR2 FNYEAQ. This chain's CDR3 is CASSLGQGASGNTIYF. The CDR3 DNA reads as TGTGCCAGCAGCTTAGGACAGGGGGCTTCTGGAAACACCATATATTTT.

This chain uses TRBV10-2 with TRBJ2-1, with D perhaps given as TRBD1 or TRBD2 (5 bases each). The V and J ends lost 0 bases and 14 bases respectively, with 20 bases between them. Germline V gene lookup returns CDR1 WSHSY and CDR2 SAAADI. The CDR3 has 15 residues. The DNA for the CDR3 is TGCGCCAGCAGTGAGTCGGTCGGGGCAGCCGAGTGGGAGTTCTTC. Its protein is CASSESVGAAEWEFF.

The chain carries TRBV6-5 and TRBJ2-7, with D possibly matching TRBD2 (5 bases). CDR1 and CDR2 from the germline V gene are MNHEY and SVGAGI. V was cut by 0 bases and J by 9 bases, with 6 bases left in between. The CDR3 spans 11 residues. Written as DNA, the CDR3 is TGTGCCAGCAGTTACTCAGGGAGGCAGTACTTC. Encoded protein: CASSYSGRQYF.

Ten or more counts support this clonotype. The J gene is TRBJ2-1, the V gene TRBV7-3, with TRBD2 identical over 9 bases. The CDR3 consists of 15 residues. CDR1 and CDR2 (germline): SGHTA, FQGTGA. Trimming cost V 5 bases and J 9 bases; bases outside gene matches: 11. CDR3 DNA sequence: TGTGCCAGCAGCCCAAGGTCCGGGACTAGCAGTGAGCAGTTCTTC. This gives the protein CASSPRSGTSSEQFF.

Ten or more counts support this clonotype. This chain connects TRBV13 to TRBJ1-2; the match to TRBD1 covers 9 bases. The J segment lost 3 bases and the V segment lost 4 bases, leaving 24 bases of the junction unmatched. Looked up from germline, CDR1 is PRHDT and CDR2 is FYEKMQ (reference sequence). The CDR3 is made up of 21 amino acids. CDR3 bases: TGTGCCAGCAGCTATACAACACACCTCATACAGGGGGCGATCTCTGACTATGGCTACACCTTC. Its translation is CASSYTTHLIQGAISDYGYTF.

Many counts were recorded for this clonotype. The chain uses TRBV29-1 and TRBJ2-1; D call uncertain. Germline lookup yields CDR1 SQVTM and CDR2 ANQGSEA. The CDR3 has 14 residues. The ends were cut back, 6 bases at V and 0 bases at J, with 12 bases in the middle. The CDR3 region is CSVYFTSSYNEQFF. The CDR3 DNA sequence: TGCAGCGTCTACTTTACCAGCTCCTACAATGAGCAGTTCTTC.

This clonotype was seen ten or more times. The chain is built from TRBV27 and TRBJ2-2; D not certain. The CDR3 is made up of 14 amino acids. The germline CDR1 and CDR2 sequences are MNHEY and SMNVEV (reference sequence). Trimming took 0 bases from V and 6 from J, leaving 8 bases between them. CDR3 DNA sequence: TGTGCCAGCAGTTTATCAGGGTGGGCCGGGGAGCTGTTTTTT. Translating gives CASSLSGWAGELFF.

This clonotype was detected ten times or more. J is TRBJ1-6 and V is TRBV15; D is undetermined. V lost 0 bases, J lost 6 bases, and 0 bases lay in between. This CDR3 has 12 amino acids. Germline assignment: CDR1 LNHNV and CDR2 YYDKDF (reference sequence). In nucleotides, the CDR3 is TGTGCCACCAGCAGAGATAATTCACCCCTCCACTTT. Protein product: CATSRDNSPLHF.

This clonotype was observed a few times. V is TRBV6-6 and J is TRBJ2-7, with 7 bases that match TRBD2. CDR3 length equals 15 residues. Germline values: CDR1 MNHNY, CDR2 SVGAGI (reference sequence). V lost 7 bases, J lost 5 bases, and 14 bases stayed unmatched. CDR3 protein: CASTKAPSGAHEQYF. The CDR3 DNA reads as TGTGCCAGCACCAAAGCCCCCAGCGGGGCTCACGAGCAGTACTTC.